This TCR beta chain is drawn from a study of cytomegalovirus exposure and HLA in healthy donors. Germline-derived CDR1 and CDR2 are ENHRY and SYGVKD. The CDR3 has 17 residues. V shed 4 bases and J 4 bases; nucleotides not matched to a gene: 13. Donors had nominal health at sampling but likely had unrecorded immune exposures. Notes on this clone: Antigen unknown.

It was with 60 Vbeta and 13 Jbeta primers that the PCR ran. Only in-frame clones appear in the TCRdb table, and some are missing; sequencing was by immunoSEQ multiplex PCR. The sample shows 150,000 or so clones, and roughly 2% sits with its ten largest clones. Study-wide results and caveats: Versus the roughly 640-donor mean, an Asian-associated ancestry cluster reportedly showed fewer N-insertions in a later analysis. Associated with cytomegalovirus, according to the listing, were 170 or so TCR beta chains. According to a later analysis, most TCR beta chains associated with CMV appeared HLA-restricted.

Input material: PBMCs. The chain is built from TRBV10-3 and TRBJ2-3; TRBD2 matches at 8 bases. The clonotype was recovered from a man aged 25 to 40 in good health and CMV-seronegative. CDR3 sequence reads: CAISGALAGYRPDTQYF. The CDR3 DNA sequence: TGTGCCATCAGTGGGGCGTTAGCGGGATATCGCCCAGATACGCAGTATTTT.